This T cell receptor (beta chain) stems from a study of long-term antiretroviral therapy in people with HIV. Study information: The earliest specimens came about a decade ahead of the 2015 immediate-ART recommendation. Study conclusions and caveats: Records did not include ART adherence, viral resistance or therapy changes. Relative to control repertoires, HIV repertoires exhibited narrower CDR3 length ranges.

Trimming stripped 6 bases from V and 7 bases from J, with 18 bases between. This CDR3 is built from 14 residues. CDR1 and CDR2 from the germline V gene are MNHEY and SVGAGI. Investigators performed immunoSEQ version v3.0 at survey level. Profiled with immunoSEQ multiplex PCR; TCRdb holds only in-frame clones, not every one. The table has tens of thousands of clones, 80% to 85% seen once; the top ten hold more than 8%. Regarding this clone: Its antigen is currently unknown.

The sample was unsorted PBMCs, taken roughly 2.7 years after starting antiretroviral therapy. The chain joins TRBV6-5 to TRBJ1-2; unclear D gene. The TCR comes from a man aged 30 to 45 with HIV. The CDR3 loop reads CASRPDRDRAGYTF. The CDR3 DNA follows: TGTGCCAGCAGACCCGATCGGGATCGAGCTGGCTACACCTTC.